This is a list of T cell receptor beta chains from one sample in a study of radiotherapy plus CTLA-4 blockade in lung cancer. The method was immunoSEQ multiplex PCR; TCRdb's version includes in-frame clones alone and lacks a portion of them. The table shows 80,000 to 100,000 clones, with 65% to 85% occurring only once. This specimen was peripheral blood, taken from a patient treated with radiotherapy plus ipilimumab. The receptor set was obtained from a human donor with non-small cell lung cancer who had a partial response to radiotherapy plus ipilimumab. Some clones in this sample may be carry-over from other donors' samples. The CDR3 runs from the conserved cysteine through the conserved F or W. D genes are given only for firm matches. A clone size is listed for some rows: how often the clone was seen (once, few, many), or a class if it is expanded.

TRBV11-3,TRBJ2-7,.,.,TGTGCCAGCAGCTCCCTATTAGAGCACTACGAGCAGTACTTC,CASSSLLEHYEQYF
TRBV4-3,TRBJ1-1,few,.,TGCGCCAGCAGCCAGTACAGCATGAACACTGAAGCTTTCTTT,CASSQYSMNTEAFF
TRBV7-3,TRBJ1-1,.,.,TGTGCCAGCAGCTTACAACAGGTGGGGAACACTGAAGCTTTCTTT,CASSLQQVGNTEAFF
TRBV5-1,TRBJ1-4,once,.,TGCGCCAGCAGCTTGCGACCGGGTAATGAAAAACTGTTTTTT,CASSLRPGNEKLFF
TRBV18,TRBJ2-3,.,TRBD1,TGTGCCAGCTCACTCGGGACAGACTTAGATACGCAGTATTTT,CASSLGTDLDTQYF
TRBV9,TRBJ2-1,.,TRBD2,TGTGCCAGCAGCGTAGGATCAGCGGGGGGATACAATGAGCAGTTCTTC,CASSVGSAGGYNEQFF
TRBV7-3,TRBJ2-7,.,TRBD1,TGTGCCAGCAGCTCCGTTTGGACTGACAGGGGATTCTACGAGCAGTACTTC,CASSSVWTDRGFYEQYF
TRBV6-1,TRBJ2-5,.,.,TGTGCCAGCAGACAAGAGGGCGAGACCCAGTACTTC,CASRQEGETQYF
TRBV28,TRBJ2-3,few,.,TGTGCCAGCAGACCCGACGGAGGTTTCCCCCGCAGGGATACGCAGTATTTT,CASRPDGGFPRRDTQYF
TRBV29-1,TRBJ1-5,.,TRBD1,TGCAGCGTTATCTCGTCCCGGGACAGGGGTGGTCAGCATTTT,CSVISSRDRGGQHF
TRBV7-9,TRBJ2-3,.,.,TGTGCCAGCAGCTTAGATGGCGGAGCAGATACGCAGTATTTT,CASSLDGGADTQYF
TRBV7-2,TRBJ2-7,.,.,TGTGCCAGCAGCTTAGGGGCCCAGCGGAGGTCCTACGAGCAGTACTTC,CASSLGAQRRSYEQYF